The sample holds a few counts of the clone carrying this TCR beta chain. The authors' processing: Reference gene primer amplification yielded estimated nucleated cell counts. Data came from immunoSEQ multiplex PCR; TCRdb stores just in-frame clones and leaves some out. D and trimming come from the DNA, and the V and J calls and clone size come from that table. The sample records 20,000 or so clones, 84% being singletons. The data were obtained in a study of blood T cell repertoires in COVID-19. Study-wide background: Spain, Italy and the United States supplied samples that represented acute and convalescent COVID-19. From T cells, B-cell-depleted T cells, or PBMCs came the material, which was cDNA or gDNA.

V dropped 5 bases and J dropped 1; count of bases not matched to a gene: 3. Germline loops: CDR1 SGHVS, CDR2 FQNEAQ. This CDR3 region has 15 residues. Sequences were obtained from peripheral blood. The rearrangement joins TRBV7-8 to TRBJ2-2, with 8 bases aligning to TRBD2. The TCR originated in a man aged 40-55 years with acute or convalescent COVID-19. The CDR3 here is CASSHSGGNTGELFF. The CDR3 DNA sequence: TGTGCCAGCAGCCACAGCGGGGGGAACACCGGGGAGCTGTTTTTT.